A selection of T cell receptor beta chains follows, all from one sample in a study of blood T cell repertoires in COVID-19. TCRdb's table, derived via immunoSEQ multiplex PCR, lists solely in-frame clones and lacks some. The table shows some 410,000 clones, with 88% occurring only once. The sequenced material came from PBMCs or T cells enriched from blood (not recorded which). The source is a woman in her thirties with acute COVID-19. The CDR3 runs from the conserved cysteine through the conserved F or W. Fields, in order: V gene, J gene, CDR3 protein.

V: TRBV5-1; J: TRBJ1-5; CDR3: CASSLGGDGPGQPQHF
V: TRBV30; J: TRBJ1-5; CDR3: CAWSGSNQPQHF
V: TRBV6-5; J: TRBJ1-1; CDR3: CASSYGGVPEAFF
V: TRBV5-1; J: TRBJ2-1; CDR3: CASSLSGGRYNEQFF
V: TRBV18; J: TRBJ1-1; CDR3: CASSLQEEAFF
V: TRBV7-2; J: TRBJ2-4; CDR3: CASSLSGTGDYVKNIQYF
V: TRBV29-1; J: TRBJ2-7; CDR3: CSVDSHSGGSYEQYF
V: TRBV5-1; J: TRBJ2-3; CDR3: CASSKGPVPDTQYF
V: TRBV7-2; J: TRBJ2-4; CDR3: CASSFAGTGVAKNIQYF
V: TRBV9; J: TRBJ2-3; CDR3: CASSITGLAGGTSTDTQYF
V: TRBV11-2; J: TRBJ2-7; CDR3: CASNRTFYGNKGSYEQYF
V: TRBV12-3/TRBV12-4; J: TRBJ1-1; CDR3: CASSDREYTEAFF
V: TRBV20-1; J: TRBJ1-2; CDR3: CSASPTSKPTREHGYTF
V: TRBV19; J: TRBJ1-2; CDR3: CASTGPGYTF